These 29 T cell receptor beta chains were all obtained from the same sample, sequenced in a study of cytomegalovirus exposure and HLA in healthy donors. This table comes from immunoSEQ multiplex PCR, and its TCRdb copy is limited to in-frame clones, with some not included. The table shows under 95,000 clones, with around 94% occurring only once. Sequences were obtained from PBMCs. Receptors originate from a woman between 18 and 30 years old in good health and CMV-seronegative.

The rearrangement uses TRBV7-2 and TRBJ2-5; 11 bases line up with TRBD1. Germline-derived CDR1 and CDR2 are SGHTA and FQGNSA. The CDR3 spans 15 residues. Trimming removed 4 bases from V and 4 bases from J; junction bases left unmatched: 5. Here the CDR3 DNA reads TGTGCCAGCAGCTCACTCGGGACAGGGGGAGAGACCCAGTACTTC. Protein product: CASSSLGTGGETQYF. The full variable domain, rest sourced from reference TRBV7-2 and TRBJ2-5, is GAGVSQSPSNKVTEKGKDVELRCDPISGHTALYWYRQSLGQGLEFLIYFQGNSAPDKSGLPSDRFSAERTGGSVSTLTIQRTQQEDSAVYLCASSSLGTGGETQYFGPGTRLLVL.

This chain connects TRBV30 to TRBJ1-1; D gene uncertain. This CDR3 region has 11 residues. The V gene lost 1 base and the J gene lost 8 bases, with 8 bases spanning the gap. Germline V gene lookup returns CDR1 GTSNPN and CDR2 SVGIG (reference sequence). The CDR3 sequence: CAWSERAEAFF. The CDR3 nucleotides are TGTGCCTGGAGTGAGAGGGCAGAAGCTTTCTTT.

V usage is TRBV7-2 and J usage is TRBJ2-7; 12 bases are shared with TRBD2. The CDR3 has 14 amino acids. V trimming: 3 bases; J trimming: 6 bases; junction bases outside the gene matches: 3. From germline, CDR1 is SGHTA and CDR2 FQGNSA. The CDR3 spells CASSLGTSGFEQYF. The DNA of the CDR3 is TGTGCCAGCAGCTTGGGGACTAGCGGGTTCGAGCAGTACTTC.

The chain recombines TRBV5-1 with TRBJ2-1, with 10 bases lining up with TRBD2. V was pared by 5 bases and J by 5 bases, with 7 bases of the junction left unmatched. This CDR3 is built from 15 residues. Per germline, CDR1 SGHRS and CDR2 YFSETQ. CDR3: CASRAGTSVDNEQFF. The CDR3 DNA reads TGCGCCAGCAGGGCCGGGACTAGCGTAGACAATGAGCAGTTCTTC.

The chain is built from TRBV9 and TRBJ2-5; no clear D. Germline CDR1 SGDLS, CDR2 YYNGEE. The ends were cut back, 0 bases at V and 4 bases at J, with 10 bases in the middle. The CDR3 is 14 amino acids. CDR3 sequence (DNA): TGTGCCAGCAGCGTAGGTCCGCGAAGAGAGACCCAGTACTTC. Translation gives CASSVGPRRETQYF.

V and J are TRBV19 and TRBJ2-1; 8 bases are shared with TRBD2. Germline CDR1 reads LNHDA; CDR2 reads SQIVND (reference sequence). The V and J ends lost 3 bases and 10 bases, in that order; junction bases with no gene match: 11. The CDR3 is 15 residues long. CDR3: CASSITSGALGEQFF. The DNA for the CDR3 is TGTGCCAGTAGTATCACTAGCGGTGCCCTTGGGGAGCAGTTCTTC.

This rearrangement joins TRBV23-1 to TRBJ2-7, with 13 bases matching TRBD2. TRBV23-1 is an open reading frame, and its role is uncertain. With V trimmed by 4 bases and J by 3 bases, 9 bases remained unmatched. CDR3 size: 17 residues. CDR3 bases: TGCGCCAGCAGTCGATACGGACTAGCGGGAGTAGTCTACGAGCAGTACTTC. The encoded protein is CASSRYGLAGVVYEQYF.

In this sample, this clone turned up a few times. This chain connects TRBV2 to TRBJ1-1; no clear D. The V gene lost 10 bases and the J gene lost 4 bases, with 16 bases spanning the gap. Germline CDR1 and CDR2: SNHLY and FYNNEI. CDR3 length equals 13 residues. CDR3 region: CATTGYKGTEAFF. The CDR3 DNA sequence: TGTGCCACCACGGGATACAAAGGCACTGAAGCTTTCTTT.

The chain is built from TRBV19 and TRBJ2-3; D remains unclear. Germline CDR1 LNHDA, CDR2 SQIVND (reference sequence). With 6 bases removed from V and 4 bases from J, the gap between germline ends came to 14 bases. CDR3 length equals 14 residues. CDR3 sequence reads: CASRSLNPADTQYF. The DNA of the CDR3 is TGTGCCAGTAGGAGCTTGAATCCGGCAGATACGCAGTATTTT.

The CDR3 DNA reads as TGTGCCAGCAGCTTCCTTTCGGGGTTTCTCAATCAGCCCCAGCATTTT. Protein product: CASSFLSGFLNQPQHF. This chain uses TRBV5-8 with TRBJ1-5, with no clear D. CDR1 is SGHTS, CDR2 YDEGEE, per germline. Trimming shortened V by 2 bases and J by 3 bases, and 15 bases separated the two germline ends. This CDR3 has 16 amino acids.

The count of this clone is one. The V call is TRBV11-2, the J call TRBJ2-1, with 7 bases fitting TRBD1. Per germline, CDR1 SGHAT and CDR2 FQNNGV. This CDR3 is built from 18 residues. V was clipped by 1 base and J by 4 bases; unmatched bases: 13. The CDR3 DNA reads as TGTGCCAGCAGCTTAGTTATGGCAGGGGGAAGAGTGTACAATGAGCAGTTCTTC. Its translation is CASSLVMAGGRVYNEQFF.

The V and J genes are TRBV6-1 and TRBJ2-6; maybe TRBD1 (6 bases). The CDR3 is 18 residues long. V was trimmed by 2 bases and J by 1 base, leaving 15 bases between them. CDR1 MNHNS and CDR2 SASEGT come from the germline V gene. CDR3: CASSEHTGLISGANVLTF. DNA of the CDR3: TGTGCCAGCAGTGAACATACAGGGTTGATTTCTGGGGCCAACGTCCTGACTTTC.

This chain joins TRBV28 and TRBJ1-5; 7 nucleotides match TRBD1. J lost 1 base, V lost 4 bases, and 7 bases had no gene match. The CDR3 contains 16 residues. CDR1 and CDR2 (germline): MDHEN, SYDVKM. In DNA, the CDR3 is TGTGCCAGCAGTTCTGTGACAGGGAAAAGCAATCAGCCCCAGCATTTT. Its translation is CASSSVTGKSNQPQHF.

The V gene is TRBV4-1, the J gene TRBJ1-6; 10 bases align to TRBD1. V lost 0 bases and J lost 8; bases outside the gene matches: 4. CDR1 MGHRA and CDR2 YSYEKL come from the germline V gene. The CDR3 has 16 amino acids. For the CDR3, the DNA is TGCGCCAGCAGCCAAGACGAAGGGACAGGGGATTCACCCCTCCACTTT. It translates to CASSQDEGTGDSPLHF.

The chain couples TRBV5-1 to TRBJ2-3; D is unresolved. The CDR3 runs to 15 residues. Germline loops: CDR1 SGHRS, CDR2 YFSETQ. The V end was cut by 4 bases, the J end by 2 bases, with 14 bases between. The CDR3 DNA reads as TGCGCCAGCAGCCTATCGATTTCTTTCACAGATACGCAGTATTTT. Amino acid sequence: CASSLSISFTDTQYF. The full variable domain, completed using reference TRBV5-1 and TRBJ2-3, is KAGVTQTPRYLIKTRGQQVTLSCSPISGHRSVSWYQQTPGQGLQFLFEYFSETQRNKGNFPGRFSGRQFSNSRSEMNVSTLELGDSALYLCASSLSISFTDTQYFGPGTRLTVL.

The chain uses TRBV6-5 and TRBJ1-2, with unresolved D. Germline V gene sequence: CDR1 MNHEY, CDR2 SVGAGI. CDR3 length: 15 amino acids. V lost 6 bases and J 2 bases, leaving 16 bases between the germline ends. The CDR3 reads CASSQTRTGNYGYTF. DNA of the CDR3: TGTGCCAGCAGCCAAACCCGGACGGGGAACTATGGCTACACCTTC.

The chain employs TRBV4-1 and TRBJ2-7; 9 nucleotides line up with TRBD1. Germline V gene data show CDR1 as MGHRA and CDR2 as YSYEKL. After removal of 2 bases from V and 3 bases from J, the junction contained 8 bases not matched to a gene. The CDR3 runs to 16 residues. CDR3 nucleotides: TGCGCCAGCAGCCAACTATGGACAGGGGTGGACTACGAGCAGTACTTC. Translated: CASSQLWTGVDYEQYF.

V and J are TRBV6-5 and TRBJ1-1; a possible D gene is TRBD1 (5 bases). V gave up 6 bases and J gave up 0 bases, with 11 bases separating them. The CDR3 consists of 14 residues. Germline assignment: CDR1 MNHEY and CDR2 SVGAGI. The CDR3 region has the DNA TGTGCCAGCAGACGCAGGGTAATGAACACTGAAGCTTTCTTT. This translates into CASRRRVMNTEAFF.

This chain uses TRBV28 with TRBJ1-2, with D possibly matching TRBD1 (6 bases). Germline V gene data show CDR1 as MDHEN and CDR2 as SYDVKM. V was pared by 4 bases and J by 3 bases, with 18 bases between. The CDR3 loop spans 16 amino acids. The CDR3 loop is CASSSPGQGNDYGYTF. The CDR3 DNA is TGTGCCAGCAGTTCCCCCGGCCAGGGGAACGACTATGGCTACACCTTC.

The chain employs TRBV5-6 and TRBJ2-7, with D maybe TRBD2 (5 bases). This CDR3 region has 16 residues. V lost 1 base, J lost 3 bases, and 17 bases lay in between. Germline values: CDR1 SGHDT, CDR2 YYEEEE. DNA for the CDR3: TGTGCCAGCAGCTTGCGGCCGGGAATCATGGGCTACGAGCAGTACTTC. Translation: CASSLRPGIMGYEQYF.

The chain is built from TRBV6-1 and TRBJ2-1; 13 bases match TRBD2. Per germline, CDR1 MNHNS and CDR2 SASEGT. The J segment lost 2 bases and the V segment lost 3 bases, leaving 1 base of the junction unmatched. This CDR3 has 16 amino acids. The CDR3 DNA sequence: TGTGCCAGCAGTGAGACTAGCGGGGGGACCTACAATGAGCAGTTCTTC. Amino acids: CASSETSGGTYNEQFF.

J is TRBJ1-1 and V is TRBV9; 10 nucleotides match TRBD1. V shed 0 bases, J shed 8 bases, and the junction held 4 bases outside the gene matches. The CDR3 contains 14 residues. Germline-derived CDR1 and CDR2 are SGDLS and YYNGEE. The CDR3, as DNA: TGTGCCAGCAGCGTAGCCTGGGACAGGGGAGAAGCTTTCTTT. Encoded protein: CASSVAWDRGEAFF.

This chain uses TRBV5-4 with TRBJ1-2; TRBD1 is a possible D gene (5 bases). Germline V lookup: CDR1 SGHNT, CDR2 YYREEE (reference sequence). The CDR3 has 14 residues. V lost 5 bases to trimming and J lost 4 bases, with 15 bases between them. DNA for the CDR3: TGTGCCAGCAGTTTAGACAGCAACCTCTATGGCTACACCTTC. Protein: CASSLDSNLYGYTF.

The count of this clone is one. This chain joins TRBV4-3 and TRBJ2-5, with D possibly matching TRBD1 (6 bases). Germline values: CDR1 LGHNA, CDR2 YSLEER. The CDR3 extends over 17 amino acids. Trimming removed 0 bases from V and 3 bases from J, with 17 bases in between. CDR3 nucleotides: TGCGCCAGCAGCCAAGATTGGCGGGCAGGGGCCGAAGAGACCCAGTACTTC. It specifies CASSQDWRAGAEETQYF.

The CDR3 DNA reads as TGTGCCAGCAGCTTGAGCCCATCCTACGAGCAGTACTTC. This codes for CASSLSPSYEQYF. The chain recombines TRBV5-4 with TRBJ2-7; unclear D gene. V dropped 1 base and J dropped 1 base, with 6 bases sitting between them. The CDR3 loop spans 13 amino acids. CDR1 is SGHNT, CDR2 YYREEE, per germline (reference sequence).

This chain connects TRBV7-2 to TRBJ2-4; no clear D. V gave up 5 bases and J gave up 9 bases, with 14 bases separating them. This CDR3 comprises 13 residues. CDR1 is SGHTA, CDR2 FQGNSA, per germline. As DNA, the CDR3 is TGTGCCAGCAGCATCGACTGGATGGGCATTCAGTACTTC. It specifies CASSIDWMGIQYF.

V gene TRBV10-1 combines with J gene TRBJ2-1; D is unclear. This CDR3 is built from 15 residues. V lost 3 bases and J lost 0, with 9 bases in between. Germline CDR1 is WNHNN and CDR2 is SYGVQD (reference sequence). CDR3 nucleotides: TGCGCCAGCAGTGACCGGTCTTTCTCCTACAATGAGCAGTTCTTC. Protein: CASSDRSFSYNEQFF.

V is TRBV29-1 and J is TRBJ2-1; the match to TRBD2 covers 10 bases. V was pared by 1 base and J by 5 bases, with 5 bases of the junction left unmatched. CDR3 length: 15 amino acids. Germline V lookup: CDR1 SQVTM, CDR2 ANQGSEA. The CDR3 nucleotides are TGCAGCGTTGAAGGGCTAGCGGGGGCCGACAATGAGCAGTTCTTC. As protein: CSVEGLAGADNEQFF.

CDR3 DNA: TGCGCCAGCGGCAAAGGGACAGAGATCTCCTACGAGCAGTACTTC. It encodes CASGKGTEISYEQYF. The chain employs TRBV10-2 and TRBJ2-7; TRBD1 matches 7 bases. Germline V gene lookup returns CDR1 WSHSY and CDR2 SAAADI. The CDR3 runs 15 residues. The trim removed 8 bases at V and 0 bases at J, leaving 10 bases unmatched.